These 6 T cell receptor beta chains share one sample of origin, sequenced in a study of shared clonotypes between healthy human individuals. CD45RO-negative cells were positively selected for CCR7, leaving out terminally differentiated effector memory CD45RA+ cells. Clones were sequenced by immunoSEQ multiplex PCR, and TCRdb holds only the in-frame ones, with some missing. Of more than 600,000 clones listed, 92% are singletons. Specimen: naive CD8+ T cells sorted from blood. All receptors come from a man aged 25 to 40 in good health.

The chain recombines TRBV5-1 with TRBJ1-4; D unclear. CDR3 size: 15 residues. From germline, CDR1 is SGHRS and CDR2 YFSETQ. The V end lost 4 bases, the J end lost 0 bases, and 10 bases lay between the germline ends. CDR3 DNA: TGCGCCAGCAGCGTAGAGAAGGCAACTAATGAAAAACTGTTTTTT. It specifies CASSVEKATNEKLFF.

The rearrangement uses TRBV4-3 and TRBJ2-7; D is uncertain. CDR3 length: 14 residues. Germline CDR1 LGHNA, CDR2 YSLEER. The ends were cut back, 0 bases at V and 1 base at J, with 7 bases in the middle. The chain's CDR3 is CASSQEVGSYEQYF. The CDR3 bases are TGCGCCAGCAGCCAAGAGGTTGGATCCTACGAGCAGTACTTC.

Notes on this clone: Other DNA variants within this sample encode the same CDR3. V is TRBV11-2 and J is TRBJ2-7; 8 bases align to TRBD1. Germline assignment: CDR1 SGHAT and CDR2 FQNNGV. V lost 5 bases, J lost 3 bases, and 3 bases stayed unmatched. The CDR3 extends over 13 amino acids. The CDR3 DNA reads as TGTGCCAGCAGCCCCGGACAGGGCTACGAGCAGTACTTC. Translated: CASSPGQGYEQYF.

The gene calls are TRBV11-2 and TRBJ2-5; 9 bases line up with TRBD1. From germline, CDR1 is SGHAT and CDR2 FQNNGV. V trimming: 1 base; J trimming: 1 base; junction bases outside the gene matches: 1. The CDR3 is 15 residues long. CDR3 nucleotides: TGTGCCAGCAGCTTAGGGACAGGGGTCCAAGAGACCCAGTACTTC. Translation: CASSLGTGVQETQYF.

This sequence joins TRBV11-3 and TRBJ2-3; possibly TRBD2 for D (5 bases). Trimming cost V 2 bases and J 4 bases, with 16 bases left between them. This CDR3 has 16 residues. The germline gives CDR1 SGHNT, CDR2 YENEEA. CDR3 bases: TGTGCCAGCAGCTTACCCGGACCCTCGGGATCAGATACGCAGTATTTT. Translating it yields CASSLPGPSGSDTQYF.

This clone was seen just once. The chain links TRBV29-1 to TRBJ2-5; 7 bases agree with TRBD1. Germline CDR1 SQVTM, CDR2 ANQGSEA. The CDR3 runs 13 residues. The V and J ends lost 5 bases and 5 bases, in that order; junction bases with no gene match: 8. CDR3 protein: CSVTDRVVETQYF. In DNA form, the CDR3 reads TGCAGCGTTACAGACAGGGTGGTGGAGACCCAGTACTTC.